These T cell receptor beta chains were read from a single sample in a study of blood T cell repertoires in COVID-19. Sequenced by immunoSEQ multiplex PCR; TCRdb stores in-frame clones only, minus some. The sample lists 220,000 or so clones, around 91% occurring once. Material for sequencing was PBMCs or T cells enriched from blood (not recorded which). All receptors derive from a young woman in a cohort exposed to, infected with or recovered from COVID-19 (not recorded which). Each CDR3 is given with its conserved first and last residue. D genes are given only for firm matches. Some rows have no size entry. The others give once, few or many, or a class for an expanded clone.

.	TRBJ2-5	.	TRBV11-1	CASSPQYQETQYF	TGTGCCAGCAGCCCTCAGTACCAAGAGACCCAGTACTTC
.	TRBJ2-3	.	TRBV27	CASSLAPGAPSRTDTQYF	TGTGCCAGCAGTTTAGCCCCAGGGGCGCCTTCACGCACAGATACGCAGTATTTT
.	TRBJ2-1	TRBD2	TRBV5-1	CASSFSGSSYNEQFF	TGCGCCAGCAGCTTCAGCGGGAGCTCCTACAATGAGCAGTTCTTC
.	TRBJ1-2	.	TRBV7-2	CASSLYGYTF	TGTGCCAGCAGCCTCTATGGCTACACCTTC
.	TRBJ1-6	.	TRBV5-1	CASRGGNNSPLHF	TGCGCCAGCAGAGGAGGTAATAATTCACCCCTCCACTTT
.	TRBJ2-3	TRBD2	TRBV2	CASMWAGDPDTQYF	TGTGCCAGCATGTGGGCGGGGGACCCAGATACGCAGTATTTT
.	TRBJ1-2	.	TRBV7-9	CASSQGGQLHGYTF	TGTGCCAGCAGCCAAGGAGGACAGTTACATGGCTACACCTTC
many	TRBJ1-3	.	TRBV6-6	CASSQTPTGHRSGNTIYF	TGTGCCAGCAGTCAAACGCCGACAGGACACCGCTCTGGAAACACCATATATTTT
.	TRBJ1-2	.	TRBV11-3	CASSGRTARGYTF	TGTGCCAGCAGCGGACGGACAGCCCGGGGCTACACCTTC
once	TRBJ2-5	TRBD1	TRBV5-6	CASSRRTGTQETQYF	TGTGCCAGCAGCCGAAGGACAGGGACCCAAGAGACCCAGTACTTC
.	TRBJ2-1	TRBD2	TRBV9	CASSVGGLAGEERSYNEQFF	TGTGCCAGCAGCGTAGGGGGACTAGCGGGAGAGGAGCGCTCCTACAATGAGCAGTTCTTC
.	TRBJ1-4	TRBD1	TRBV29-1	CSVVGRDRENYEKLFF	TGCAGCGTTGTAGGCCGGGACAGGGAAAACTATGAAAAACTGTTTTTT
.	TRBJ1-4	TRBD1	TRBV19	CASRAPGGQGRGEKLFF	TGTGCCAGTAGAGCCCCAGGCGGACAGGGGCGCGGTGAAAAACTGTTTTTT
many	TRBJ1-3	TRBD1	TRBV4-2	CASSQGDREANTIYF	TGTGCCAGCAGCCAAGGGGACAGGGAGGCGAACACCATATATTTT
.	TRBJ2-7	.	TRBV3-1/TRBV3-2	CASSPSGTSAYEQYF	TGTGCCAGCAGCCCCTCAGGGACATCAGCCTACGAGCAGTACTTC
.	TRBJ2-2	TRBD2	TRBV6-1	CAAQPGLANTGELFF	TGTGCCGCCCAACCGGGACTAGCGAACACCGGGGAGCTGTTTTTT
.	TRBJ1-5	.	TRBV27	CASSLSGQGGYSNQPQHF	TGTGCCAGCAGTTTATCCGGGCAGGGTGGTTATAGCAATCAGCCCCAGCATTTT
.	TRBJ2-3	TRBD2	TRBV6-1	CASSEAKRGGPDTQYF	TGTGCCAGCAGTGAAGCGAAGCGGGGGGGCCCAGATACGCAGTATTTT
.	TRBJ1-2	.	TRBV9	CASSTQDSEGYGYTF	TGTGCCAGCAGCACCCAGGACAGCGAGGGCTATGGCTACACCTTC
.	TRBJ1-1	TRBD1	TRBV25-1	CASSESDWDRDAEAFF	TGTGCCAGCAGTGAATCGGACTGGGACAGGGACGCTGAAGCTTTCTTT
.	TRBJ2-2	.	TRBV11-1	CASSRVMNTGELFF	TGTGCCAGCAGCCGGGTTATGAACACCGGGGAGCTGTTTTTT
.	TRBJ1-4	TRBD1	TRBV28	CASKSEGAYEKLFF	TGTGCCAGCAAGTCTGAGGGGGCCTATGAAAAACTGTTTTTT
.	TRBJ2-1	TRBD2	TRBV4-2	CASSQDPGGSIENEQFF	TGTGCCAGCAGCCAAGATCCTGGCGGGAGTATCGAGAATGAGCAGTTCTTC
.	TRBJ1-3	.	TRBV4-2	CASSQRSGNTIYF	TGTGCCAGCAGCCAACGTTCTGGAAACACCATATATTTT
.	TRBJ1-5	.	TRBV9	CASSDGLSNQPQHF	TGTGCCAGCAGCGACGGACTGAGCAATCAGCCCCAGCATTTT
.	TRBJ2-7	TRBD1	TRBV19	CASSSGQGGYEQYF	TGTGCCAGTAGTAGCGGACAGGGGGGCTACGAGCAGTACTTC
.	TRBJ1-1	.	TRBV7-3	CASSPDRFATEAFF	TGTGCCAGCAGCCCCGACAGGTTTGCCACTGAAGCTTTCTTT
.	TRBJ1-3	.	TRBV11-2	CASSLAALSGWGNTIYF	TGTGCCAGCAGCTTAGCCGCCTTGTCGGGGTGGGGAAACACCATATATTTT
.	TRBJ2-7	TRBD1	TRBV27	CASSGTTGYHEQYF	TGTGCCAGCAGTGGGACGACAGGGTACCACGAGCAGTACTTC
.	TRBJ1-1	.	TRBV29-1	CSVAHAFGTSGEAFF	TGCAGCGTTGCCCATGCTTTCGGGACATCAGGCGAAGCTTTCTTT
.	TRBJ2-7	TRBD1	TRBV2	CASSKDRGHEQYF	TGTGCCAGCAGTAAGGACAGGGGACACGAGCAGTACTTC
once	TRBJ2-1	.	TRBV3-1/TRBV3-2	CASSQASVSYNEQFF	TGTGCCAGCAGCCAAGCTAGCGTATCCTACAATGAGCAGTTCTTC
.	TRBJ2-3	TRBD2	TRBV5-4	CASSSGASGRADTQYF	TGTGCCAGCAGCTCTGGGGCTAGCGGGAGGGCAGATACGCAGTATTTT
once	TRBJ2-1	.	TRBV7-8	CASSAFRLDFNEQFF	TGTGCCAGCAGCGCCTTCCGACTAGATTTCAATGAGCAGTTCTTC
.	TRBJ1-6	.	TRBV2	CASSEREGPPLHF	TGTGCCAGCAGCGAACGGGAGGGGCCACCCCTCCACTTT
.	TRBJ2-1	.	TRBV28	CASTVFSEQFF	TGTGCCAGCACTGTGTTTTCCGAGCAGTTCTTC
.	TRBJ1-1	TRBD1	TRBV2	CASSEVTGRTEAFF	TGTGCCAGCAGTGAAGTGACAGGGAGAACTGAAGCTTTCTTT
.	TRBJ1-4	.	TRBV5-1	CASSQGGPNEKLFF	TGCGCCAGCAGCCAGGGAGGCCCTAATGAAAAACTGTTTTTT
.	TRBJ2-2	.	TRBV7-9	CASSRDGGSRELFF	TGTGCCAGCAGCCGAGATGGGGGGAGTCGGGAGCTGTTTTTT
.	TRBJ1-2	.	TRBV3-1/TRBV3-2	CASSQRSPEDGYTF	TGTGCCAGCAGCCAACGGTCCCCCGAGGATGGCTACACCTTC
.	TRBJ2-4	TRBD2	TRBV19	CASTTLGASGGSIQYF	TGTGCCAGTACCACCCTGGGGGCTAGCGGGGGGTCTATTCAGTACTTC